The 18 T cell receptor beta chains reported below all come from one sample, sequenced in a study of CD8+ T cells in alopecia areata listed by TCRdb under 2018. The library was generated by the immunoSEQ multiplex PCR assay. To provide template for TCR sequencing, every sample had RNA extracted and reverse transcribed into cDNA. In its TCRdb copy, this immuneACCESS table keeps in-frame sequences only and misses some clones. Where compared with another copy, unresolved V genes explain less than half of these, and the others have no known cause. A total of 160,000 or so clones appear in this sample, under 70% of them only once. 0.75% to 0.95% of the sample is in the top ten clones. This specimen's time point label, per the study, means: around 4 weeks on oral tofacitinib. This sample's treatment or condition label indicates: oral pan-JAK inhibitor, 5-10 mg twice daily. The sample in question was CD4+ T cells sorted from blood, obtained at week 4, from a patient treated with tofacitinib. The origin of the receptors is a human donor with alopecia areata.

The chain uses TRBV29-1 and TRBJ2-5; 8 bases map to TRBD1. V trimming: 6 bases; J trimming: 2 bases; junction bases outside the gene matches: 5. The CDR3 totals 13 residues. Germline V gene sequence: CDR1 SQVTM, CDR2 ANQGSEA. The CDR3 coding sequence is TGCAGCGTAGCGACAGGGGCTCAAGAGACCCAGTACTTC. Its translation: CSVATGAQETQYF.

To note about this clone: Other nucleotide sequences from this sample produce the same CDR3. The gene calls are TRBV27 and TRBJ2-5, with D hard to call. The CDR3 contains 11 residues. The V end lost 4 bases, the J end lost 4 bases, and 4 bases lay between the germline ends. CDR1 is MNHEY, CDR2 SMNVEV, per germline (reference sequence). The CDR3 protein is CASSSRETQYF. The CDR3 DNA is TGTGCCAGCAGTTCCCGAGAGACCCAGTACTTC.

This clone was recorded a few times. This sequence joins TRBV14 and TRBJ1-1; possible D gene TRBD1, 5 bases. V was pared by 4 bases and J by 0 bases, with 9 bases between. Germline V gene data show CDR1 as SGHDN and CDR2 as FVKESK. CDR3 length: 14 amino acids. This chain's CDR3 is CASSPQAMNTEAFF. In nucleotides, the CDR3 is TGTGCCAGCAGCCCACAGGCCATGAACACTGAAGCTTTCTTT. Supplemented by reference TRBV14 and TRBJ1-1, the full variable domain reads EAGVTQFPSHSVIEKGQTVTLRCDPISGHDNLYWYRRVMGKEIKFLLHFVKESKQDESGMPNNRFLAERTGGTYSTLKVQPAELEDSGVYFCASSPQAMNTEAFFGQGTRLTVV.

This clone has more than one count but fewer than ten. The V call is TRBV27, the J call TRBJ2-3, with TRBD1 matching over 7 bases. The germline CDR1 and CDR2 sequences are MNHEY and SMNVEV (reference sequence). J was trimmed by 2 bases and V by 5 bases; bases with no gene match: 4. The CDR3 is made up of 14 amino acids. The CDR3 protein is CASSRDRVTDTQYF. The CDR3 bases are TGTGCCAGCAGTCGCGACAGGGTCACAGATACGCAGTATTTT.

This clone was picked up one time. Other DNA sequences from this sample encode an identical CDR3 as well. This sequence joins TRBV29-1 and TRBJ2-7; 11 positions agree with TRBD1. This CDR3 region has 12 residues. V trimming: 7 bases; J trimming: 3 bases; junction bases outside the gene matches: 2. CDR1 SQVTM and CDR2 ANQGSEA come from the germline V gene. The CDR3 DNA sequence: TGCAGCGCGGGACAGGGGGTCTACGAGCAGTACTTC. Translation: CSAGQGVYEQYF.

This chain joins TRBV2 and TRBJ2-1, with TRBD2 matching 8 bases. The V segment lost 2 bases and the J segment 4 bases; nucleotides outside the gene matches: 4. The germline V gene encodes CDR1 SNHLY and CDR2 FYNNEI. The CDR3 sequence is 15 residues long. The CDR3 is CASSESSGAYNEQFF. The CDR3 nucleotides are TGTGCCAGCAGTGAAAGTAGCGGGGCATACAATGAGCAGTTCTTC.

J is TRBJ1-6 and V is TRBV7-3; a possible D gene is TRBD1 (6 bases). The CDR3 has 15 amino acids. The V gene lost 2 bases and the J gene lost 5 bases, with 10 bases spanning the gap. CDR1 SGHTA and CDR2 FQGTGA come from the germline V gene. CDR3 DNA: TGTGCCAGCAGCTTATATAGGGACAATAATTCACCCCTCCACTTT. This translates into CASSLYRDNNSPLHF.

This chain uses TRBV27 with TRBJ1-5; no clear D. With 6 bases removed from V and 2 bases from J, the gap between germline ends came to 11 bases. Germline V gene lookup returns CDR1 MNHEY and CDR2 SMNVEV (reference sequence). The CDR3 length is 14 residues. In nucleotides, the CDR3 is TGTGCCAGCAGGGGCCAAGCAGGCAATCAGCCCCAGCATTTT. Its translation is CASRGQAGNQPQHF.

This clone has at least ten counts. Different DNA sequences within this sample yield the same CDR3. The rearrangement joins TRBV5-1 to TRBJ2-3, with unresolved D. V shed 1 base and J shed 3 bases, with 0 bases lying between them. The CDR3 extends over 11 amino acids. Germline V gives CDR1 SGHRS, CDR2 YFSETQ. CDR3 DNA: TGCGCCAGCAGCTTGACAGATACGCAGTATTTT. Translated: CASSLTDTQYF.

J is TRBJ1-5 and V is TRBV10-2; 8 bases line up with TRBD1. Trimming cost V 5 bases and J 5 bases; bases outside gene matches: 5. The V gene's germline CDR1 is WSHSY and CDR2 SAAADI. The CDR3 has 14 residues. CDR3 DNA: TGCGCCAGCAGTTTAGACAGGGGCCATCAGCCCCAGCATTTT. Translation gives CASSLDRGHQPQHF.

The chain joins TRBV27 to TRBJ2-4, with D hard to call. The germline V gene has CDR1 MNHEY and CDR2 SMNVEV (reference sequence). The CDR3 totals 14 residues. Deletions cut 6 bases from V and 8 bases from J, with 17 bases between. CDR3 region: CASSPNPLTYIQYF. In DNA form, the CDR3 reads TGTGCCAGCAGCCCGAATCCCCTGACCTACATTCAGTACTTC.

This sequence joins TRBV5-4 and TRBJ1-1, with TRBD1 matching 7 bases. CDR1 and CDR2 (germline): SGHNT, YYREEE (reference sequence). There are 14 residues in the CDR3. Trimming cost V 7 bases and J 1 base; bases outside gene matches: 7. The CDR3 protein is CASRLTGSNTEAFF. In nucleotides, the CDR3 is TGTGCCAGCCGCCTGACAGGGTCGAACACTGAAGCTTTCTTT.

The chain couples TRBV25-1 to TRBJ2-3; TRBD1 agrees at 10 bases. V shed 11 bases and J 0 bases; nucleotides not matched to a gene: 5. Per the germline V gene, CDR1 is MGHDK and CDR2 is SYGVNS. The CDR3 loop spans 14 amino acids. CDR3 sequence reads: CAGLGQGSTDTQYF. The CDR3, as DNA: TGTGCCGGATTGGGACAGGGGAGCACAGATACGCAGTATTTT.

The rearrangement links TRBV30 to TRBJ2-7, with D perhaps TRBD1 (5 bases). There are 13 residues in the CDR3. V lost 4 bases to trimming and J lost 6 bases, with 16 bases between them. Germline V gives CDR1 GTSNPN, CDR2 SVGIG (reference sequence). The CDR3: CAWTQGAYGEQYF. CDR3 DNA: TGTGCCTGGACTCAAGGGGCGTATGGCGAGCAGTACTTC.

The chain employs TRBV15 and TRBJ2-7; 7 bases fit TRBD2. The CDR3 has 14 amino acids. CDR1 LNHNV and CDR2 YYDKDF come from the germline V gene (reference sequence). Trimming took 0 bases from V and 1 from J; bases not matched to a gene: 0. For the CDR3, the DNA is TGTGCCACCAGCAGAGAGGGAGGGTCCTACGAGCAGTACTTC. It encodes CATSREGGSYEQYF.

The chain uses TRBV9 and TRBJ1-1, with D uncertain. This CDR3 is 16 amino acids long. Germline CDR1 and CDR2: SGDLS and YYNGEE. The V and J ends lost 0 bases and 4 bases respectively, with 16 bases between them. The DNA for the CDR3 is TGTGCCAGCAGCGTAGACCCGGATCTCCCGTCCACTGAAGCTTTCTTT. It translates to CASSVDPDLPSTEAFF.

In regard to this clone: This sample includes further DNA sequences coding for the same CDR3. The rearrangement joins TRBV29-1 to TRBJ2-7; D is possibly TRBD1 or TRBD2 (6 bases each). V gave up 3 bases and J gave up 5 bases, with 8 bases separating them. CDR1 is SQVTM, CDR2 ANQGSEA, per germline. The CDR3 runs 11 residues. CDR3 residues: CSVDRGHEQYF. The CDR3 DNA reads as TGCAGCGTTGACCGGGGGCACGAGCAGTACTTC.

The J gene is TRBJ2-3, the V gene TRBV7-2; D gene uncertain. The CDR3 extends over 13 amino acids. CDR1 is SGHTA and CDR2 is FQGNSA in the germline V gene. Trimming cost V 5 bases and J 6 bases, with 12 bases left between them. CDR3 loop: CASSLYERDTQYF. The CDR3 DNA reads as TGTGCCAGCAGCCTGTACGAGCGCGATACGCAGTATTTT.